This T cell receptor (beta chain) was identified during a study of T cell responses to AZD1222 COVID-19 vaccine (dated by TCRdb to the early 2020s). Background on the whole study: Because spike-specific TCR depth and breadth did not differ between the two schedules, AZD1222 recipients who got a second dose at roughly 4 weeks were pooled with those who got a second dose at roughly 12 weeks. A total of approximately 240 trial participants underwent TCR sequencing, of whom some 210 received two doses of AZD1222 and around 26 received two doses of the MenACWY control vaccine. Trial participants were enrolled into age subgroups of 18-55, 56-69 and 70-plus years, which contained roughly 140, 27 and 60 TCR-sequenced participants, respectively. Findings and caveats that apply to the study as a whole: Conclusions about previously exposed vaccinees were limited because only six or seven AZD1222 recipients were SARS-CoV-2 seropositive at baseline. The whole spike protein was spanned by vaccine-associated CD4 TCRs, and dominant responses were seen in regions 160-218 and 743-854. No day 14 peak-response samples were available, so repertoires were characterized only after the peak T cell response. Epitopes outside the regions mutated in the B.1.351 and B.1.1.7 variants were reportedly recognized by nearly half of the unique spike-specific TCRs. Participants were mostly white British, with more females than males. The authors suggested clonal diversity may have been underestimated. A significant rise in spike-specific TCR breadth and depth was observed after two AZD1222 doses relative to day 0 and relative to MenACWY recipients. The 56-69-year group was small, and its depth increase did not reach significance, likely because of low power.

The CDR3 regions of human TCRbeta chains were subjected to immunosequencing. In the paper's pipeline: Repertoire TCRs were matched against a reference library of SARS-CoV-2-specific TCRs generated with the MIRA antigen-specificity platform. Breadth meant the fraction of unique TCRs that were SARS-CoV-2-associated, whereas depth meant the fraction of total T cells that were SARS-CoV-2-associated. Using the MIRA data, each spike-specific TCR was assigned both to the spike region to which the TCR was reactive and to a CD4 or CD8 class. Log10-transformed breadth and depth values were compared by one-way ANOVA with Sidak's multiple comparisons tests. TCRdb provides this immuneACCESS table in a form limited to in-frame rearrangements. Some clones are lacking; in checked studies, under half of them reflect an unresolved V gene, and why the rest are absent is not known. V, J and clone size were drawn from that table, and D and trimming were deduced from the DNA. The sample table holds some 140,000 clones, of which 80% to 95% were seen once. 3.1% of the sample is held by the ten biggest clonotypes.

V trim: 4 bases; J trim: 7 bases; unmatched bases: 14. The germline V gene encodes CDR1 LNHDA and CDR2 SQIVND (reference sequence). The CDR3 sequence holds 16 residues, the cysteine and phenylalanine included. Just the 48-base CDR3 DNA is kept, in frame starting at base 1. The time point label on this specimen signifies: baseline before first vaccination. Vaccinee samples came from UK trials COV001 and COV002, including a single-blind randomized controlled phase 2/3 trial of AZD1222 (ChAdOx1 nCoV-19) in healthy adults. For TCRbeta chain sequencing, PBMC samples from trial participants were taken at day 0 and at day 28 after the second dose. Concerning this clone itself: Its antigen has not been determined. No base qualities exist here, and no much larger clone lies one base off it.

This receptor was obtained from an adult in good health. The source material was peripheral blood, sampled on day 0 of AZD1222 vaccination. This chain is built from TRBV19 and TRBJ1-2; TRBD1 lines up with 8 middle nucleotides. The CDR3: CASSTNQGQGGGGYTF. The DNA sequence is TGTGCCAGTAGTACTAACCAAGGACAGGGTGGAGGTGGCTACACCTTC.